Listed here are 12 T cell receptor beta chains from one sample, sequenced in a study of identical twins. From the 5' RACE reads, TCRdb called clonotypes with MiXCR, one entry per CDR3 protein. The table includes over 550,000 distinct CDR3 sequences, about 7% detected once. Separately, the same data were catalogued under a study of yellow fever vaccine responses in identical twins.

Sequencing was carried out using PBMCs. The receptors shown here come from a woman aged 18 to 35 in good health.

This clonotype has just a few counts. The chain has TRBV24-1 and TRBJ2-3; 10 nucleotides align to TRBD2. The germline gives CDR1 KGHDR, CDR2 SFDVKD. Losses at the gene ends were 4 bases for V and 3 bases for J; bases not matched to a gene: 12. CDR3 size: 18 residues. The DNA of the CDR3 is TGTGCCACCAGTGACCCCAGCGGGAGGGAGTTCGGGACAGATACGCAGTATTTT. As protein: CATSDPSGREFGTDTQYF.

This clonotype was counted between two and nine times. This rearrangement joins TRBV24-1 to TRBJ2-1; 9 nucleotides match TRBD1. The germline V gene encodes CDR1 KGHDR and CDR2 SFDVKD. V trimming: 4 bases; J trimming: 5 bases; junction bases outside the gene matches: 11. The CDR3 length is 17 residues. CDR3 amino acids: CATSESMGQGIHNEQFF. CDR3 nucleotides: TGTGCCACCAGTGAGTCAATGGGACAGGGAATTCACAATGAGCAGTTCTTC.

This clonotype came up a few times. J is TRBJ2-7 and V is TRBV20-1; 7 nucleotides agree with TRBD2. The CDR3 spans 14 residues. V dropped 4 bases and J dropped 3; count of bases not matched to a gene: 9. Germline V gene data show CDR1 as DFQATT and CDR2 as SNEGSKA (reference sequence). The CDR3 spells CSAKTGTNLYEQYV. The DNA of the CDR3 is TGCAGTGCTAAAACCGGGACTAACCTCTACGAGCAGTACGTC.

This clonotype was detected many times. V is TRBV7-3 and J is TRBJ2-1; TRBD2 aligns across 9 bases. This CDR3 has 16 amino acids. CDR1 and CDR2 from the germline V gene are SGHTA and FQGTGA. J lost 4 bases, V lost 5 bases, and 9 bases had no gene match. The CDR3 nucleotides are TGTGCCAGCAGCACCCGCGCTAGCGGGACGTACAATGAGCAGTTCTTC. This encodes CASSTRASGTYNEQFF.

This clonotype occurred a few times. The chain combines TRBV2 with TRBJ2-7; perhaps TRBD1 as D (6 bases). The CDR3 runs to 12 residues. The germline CDR1 and CDR2 sequences are SNHLY and FYNNEI. Trimming left V 10 bases short and J 4 bases short, with 14 bases between. CDR3 amino acids: CATTTGYYEQYF. The CDR3 nucleotides are TGTGCCACTACAACAGGGTATTACGAGCAGTACTTC. Looking up the rest from reference TRBV2 and TRBJ2-7 gives the full variable domain: EPEVTQTPSHQVTQMGQEVILRCVPISNHLYFYWYRQILGQKVEFLVSFYNNEISEKSEIFDDQFSVERPDGSNFTLKIRSTKLEDSAMYFCATTTGYYEQYFGPGTRLTVT.

This clonotype was seen only a few times. The V and J genes are TRBV6-1 and TRBJ2-7; D may correspond to TRBD1 or TRBD2 (5 bases each). The CDR3 runs 15 residues. Trimming took off 7 bases at V and 2 bases at J, with 18 bases between the two ends. CDR1 and CDR2 (germline): MNHNS, SASEGT. This CDR3 is CASTPAGRITYEQYF. DNA for the CDR3: TGTGCCAGCACCCCGGCAGGGAGAATCACCTACGAGCAGTACTTC.

This clonotype was picked up many times. The rearrangement joins TRBV2 to TRBJ1-2; 7 nucleotides line up with TRBD1. From germline, CDR1 is SNHLY and CDR2 FYNNEI. J was trimmed by 8 bases and V by 5 bases; bases with no gene match: 8. The CDR3 totals 13 residues. CDR3 sequence: CASSPQGPLGYTF. The CDR3 region has the DNA TGTGCCAGCAGTCCACAGGGGCCTCTCGGCTACACCTTC.

This chain links TRBV11-3 with TRBJ2-3; no clear D. The germline V and J ends were trimmed by 5 bases and 10 bases, with 16 bases remaining between them. Germline CDR1 SGHNT, CDR2 YENEEA. The CDR3 runs to 13 residues. CDR3 amino acids: CASSPEQRDAQYF. The CDR3 nucleotides are TGTGCCAGCAGCCCCGAGCAAAGAGACGCGCAGTATTTT.

In its sample, this clonotype was seen a few times. This chain connects TRBV20-1 to TRBJ2-5; the D gene is possibly TRBD2 (7 bases). Between the trimmed V and J ends, which lost 5 bases and 1 base, there was a span of 14 bases. CDR3 length: 14 residues. In germline, CDR1 is DFQATT, CDR2 SNEGSKA (reference sequence). The CDR3 DNA sequence: TGCAGTGCTCAGGAGGGGGGGCCCCAAGAGACCCAGTACTTC. It yields the protein CSAQEGGPQETQYF.

This clonotype occurred many times. The V call is TRBV4-2, the J call TRBJ2-2, with no clear D. Germline values: CDR1 LGHNA, CDR2 YNFKEQ. The CDR3 covers 14 residues. V was shortened by 1 base and J by 4 bases, with 7 bases between the two germline ends. The CDR3 DNA sequence: TGTGCCAGCAGCCAAGGGCCGGGCACCGGGGAGCTGTTTTTT. It yields the protein CASSQGPGTGELFF.

This clonotype showed up just a few times. The gene calls are TRBV28 and TRBJ2-5; 11 bases are shared with TRBD2. The V and J ends lost 2 bases and 5 bases, in that order; junction bases with no gene match: 10. The CDR3 has 17 amino acids. Germline V gene data show CDR1 as MDHEN and CDR2 as SYDVKM. CDR3 DNA sequence: TGTGCCAGCAGTTTAGAGGGGCTAGCGGGAGGCAGGGAGACCCAGTACTTC. It codes for CASSLEGLAGGRETQYF.

Turning to this clonotype: One junction end does not reproduce the germline sequence, and a read error may be involved. The chain employs TRBV29-1 and TRBJ1-6, with 8 bases that match TRBD1. The CDR3 sequence is 14 residues long. Germline V CDR1 and CDR2: SQVTM, ANQGSEA. This CDR3 is CNVASGQANSPLHF. Here the CDR3 DNA reads TGCAACGTTGCGTCGGGACAGGCAAATTCACCCCTCCACTTT.